The clone carrying this T cell receptor (beta chain) was counted ten times or more. Its target is unknown. These data originate in a study of tumor-infiltrating lymphocytes in primary liver carcinoma. Study-level points and caveats: Just around 7.5-24% of top clones spanned all five tumor regions. Between tumor regions, pairs overlapped more than tumor-adjacent and tumor-blood pairs did. Compared with blood, tumor repertoires held significantly more in their top 250 clones.

Each 20-30 mg portion of unsorted bulk tissue served as the source for co-extraction of RNA and DNA. Sampling of each tumor involved five separate regions. Making TCR beta cDNA involved around 520 ng total RNA and a constant-region primer. Library construction for TCR beta comprised three nested multiplex PCR rounds performed with slightly modified ARM-PCR. Running nine to ten cycles apiece, the first two PCR rounds relied on TRBV1-TRBV30 forward primers together with a C-beta reverse primer. TCRdb processed the multiplex PCR reads anew with MiXCR; each CDR3 protein has one entry. The sample comprises more than 100,000 distinct CDR3 sequences, less than 80% of which are singletons, and 7% to 10% rests with the top ten. The CDR3 is 14 amino acids. Trimming pared 2 bases from V and 5 bases from J, leaving 12 bases between. Germline lookup yields CDR1 MNHEY and CDR2 SVGAGI.

This clonotype originated in a woman in her sixties with primary liver carcinoma and hepatitis B virus infection. This chain uses TRBV6-5 with TRBJ2-5; D might be TRBD2 (6 bases). Sequencing input: liver tumor tissue from sampling region 1. As for subset: tumor region T1, superior pole. CDR3 loop: CASSYTASAETQYF. CDR3 nucleotides: TGTGCCAGCAGTTACACAGCTAGCGCGGAGACCCAGTACTTC.